This T cell receptor beta chain was sequenced during a study of T cells in Graves' hyperthyroidism and ophthalmopathy (dated by TCRdb to the late 2010s). With respect to the entire study: To identify TCR V-J signatures that set the groups apart, the researchers used a discovery cohort of 100 patients, made up of some 41 with Graves' ophthalmopathy and 57 with stable Graves' hyperthyroidism. In addition, the study compared T-cell repertoires in thyroid tissue and in blood from about 6 Graves' hyperthyroidism patients. Once sampling was done, hyperthyroidism patients were given methimazole at a starting dose of 30 mg daily, whereas ophthalmopathy patients were given high-dose intravenous methylprednisolone. The roughly 100 discovery patients were randomly split 7:3 into training and test sets. The paper describes TCR Vbeta CDR3 sequencing of around 140 peripheral blood samples, made up of 43 ophthalmopathy patients, roughly 75 hyperthyroidism patients and roughly 17 progressor patients. Prospective prediction of ophthalmopathy was tested in an independent validation cohort of 18 to 20 hyperthyroidism patients and 15 to 17 patients who later progressed to ophthalmopathy. Summary of the overall study and its limitations: A 13 V-J signature model separated ophthalmopathy from stable hyperthyroidism, with approximately 87% sensitivity and 81.08% specificity in cross-validation and 80%/75% in testing. Sample size was not statistically predetermined, and blinding of investigators to group allocation was not performed. In validation, the model predicted progression to ophthalmopathy with just under 71% sensitivity and approximately 72% specificity, a median of about 6.7 months before onset. Most expanded thyroid clonotypes (frequency above 0.001) were also detected in blood, a finding suggesting that blood repertoires may reflect thyroid immune responses.

The TCR beta CDR3 regions were amplified from the RNA transcripts. For the first round of RT-PCR on the TCR CDR3, the HTBI primer set was used together with the Qiagen OneStep RT-PCR kit. A second multiplex PCR round built the libraries, followed by size selection and purification. Libraries were sequenced paired-end with 100 bp reads on an Illumina HiSeq2000. On the authors' methods: Raw data were processed with SOAPnuke, discarding reads with adapters, uncalled bases, mean Phred below 15, or no exact constant-primer or identifier match. COPE v1.2.5 was used to merge high-quality paired reads, and clonotypes were defined as unique nucleotide sequences. MiTCR v1.1 was used to align clonotypes to the IMGT TRBV, TRBD and TRBJ reference segments. Only V-J combinations with frequency above 0.0001, covering roughly 99% of repertoires, were analysed. A TCS score was defined as the ratio of F50 (clonal expansion) to E x V (chaos), with BLOSUM62-based TCRdist applied between CDR3 peptides within each V-J. Welch's t-statistics and random forest reduced around 520 V-J features to 10 to 15, which were used in a naive Bayes classifier (R e1071). The Morisita-Horn index was used to measure how similar the thyroid and blood repertoires were. Through fastp at Q25 and MiXCR, TCRdb rebuilt clones from the public reads, retaining in-frame beta chains. Each CDR3 protein gets just one entry, which takes the most common genes and DNA from the rows behind it. These V and J calls originate from TCRdb's pipeline instead of the authors' own analysis. This sample has some 98,000 distinct CDR3 sequences in its table, and 35% to 45% of those were observed once. 10% of the sample comes from the top ten.

There are many counts of this clonotype. Its antigen remains unidentified. The sample holds no much larger clone one base away, and base qualities are not on file. Including the terminal cysteine and phenylalanine, the CDR3 comprises 14 residues. Only the CDR3 DNA is retained, 42 bases long and in frame from the first base. After removal of 3 bases from V and 3 bases from J, the junction retains 5 bases not matched to a gene. The germline V gene supplies CDR1 SGHRS and CDR2 YFSETQ. Stable Graves' hyperthyroidism was defined as the absence of progression to ophthalmopathy over 18 months of follow-up. Hyperthyroidism patients were newly diagnosed, with disease duration under 2 months, and aged 18 to 65 years. Patients with uncontrolled infections, other autoimmune diseases, pregnancy or lactation were excluded. Diagnoses relied on clinical symptoms, serum thyroxine and TRAb, thyroid ultrasound and orbital computed tomography. Total RNA was extracted with Trizol reagent, and quality was checked on an Agilent 2100 Bioanalyzer.

Material for sequencing was peripheral blood or thyroid tissue (not recorded which). The sequence came from a woman between 25 and 40 years old with Graves' hyperthyroidism. The rearranged chain carries TRBV5-1 and TRBJ2-7; 8 bases in between match TRBD2. CDR3 region: CASSSGGGDYEQYF. Read as DNA, the sequence is TGCGCCAGCAGCTCCGGGGGGGGGGACTACGAGCAGTACTTC.